Following are 22 T cell receptor beta chains from one sample sequenced in a study of vaccination effects on CD4 cells after COVID-19. Antigen-specific CD4+ T cells were first expanded with viral peptide pools by the ViraFEST assay and only then sequenced. Scientists isolated CD4+ T cells after a roughly nine-day culture period ended. These TCRs' antigens remain unknown. Using immunoSEQ multiplex PCR, the repertoire was profiled, and TCRdb retains in-frame clones only, with some absent. The sample carries about 54,000 clones, around 80% recorded once. This material consisted of CD4+ T cells from PBMCs cultured with HCoV-229E spike peptides, taken before COVID-19 vaccination. The receptors were sampled from a human donor who received a COVID-19 vaccine.

A note on this clone: The same CDR3 also results from other DNA sequences found in this sample. J is TRBJ2-2 and V is TRBV7-2; D is unclear. This CDR3 comprises 13 residues. V lost 4 bases, J lost 2 bases, and 5 bases lay in between. CDR1 is SGHTA and CDR2 is FQGNSA in the germline V gene. The CDR3 loop is CASSSSNTGELFF. As DNA, the CDR3 is TGTGCCAGCAGCTCGAGTAACACCGGGGAGCTGTTTTTT.

J is TRBJ1-4 and V is TRBV19; weak D call: TRBD1 (5 bases). From germline, CDR1 is LNHDA and CDR2 SQIVND (reference sequence). The CDR3 is made up of 16 amino acids. The germline V and J ends were trimmed by 5 bases and 0 bases, with 13 bases remaining between them. The CDR3 bases are TGTGCCAGTAGTTGGGGCTCTAGGGCAACTAATGAAAAACTGTTTTTT. It encodes CASSWGSRATNEKLFF.

The chain joins TRBV29-1 to TRBJ1-3; 7 bases are a match to TRBD1. The CDR3 consists of 16 residues. The V segment lost 5 bases and the J segment 0 bases; nucleotides outside the gene matches: 10. Germline lookup yields CDR1 SQVTM and CDR2 ANQGSEA. The CDR3 protein is CSVQGDASFSGNTIYF. The DNA for the CDR3 is TGCAGCGTTCAGGGGGACGCTTCCTTCTCTGGAAACACCATATATTTT.

The chain employs TRBV18 and TRBJ2-7; no reliable D call. Germline V lookup: CDR1 KGHSH, CDR2 LQKENI. With 3 bases removed from V and 6 bases from J, the gap between germline ends came to 12 bases. This CDR3 region has 13 residues. CDR3: CASSPSPNGEQYV. The CDR3 DNA reads TGTGCCAGCTCACCTTCCCCCAATGGCGAGCAGTACGTC.

This clone appeared once. Other nucleotide sequences from this sample produce the same CDR3. The gene calls are TRBV2 and TRBJ1-1; TRBD1 matches at 9 bases. The germline V gene has CDR1 SNHLY and CDR2 FYNNEI. The J segment lost 2 bases and the V segment lost 6 bases, leaving 10 bases of the junction unmatched. This CDR3 is 16 amino acids long. CDR3 nucleotides: TGTGCCAGCAGGGCGAGGACAGGGGATACAAACACTGAAGCTTTCTTT. This gives the protein CASRARTGDTNTEAFF.

V usage is TRBV18 and J usage is TRBJ2-1; 11 bases map to TRBD2. The CDR3 is 14 amino acids. CDR1 is KGHSH, CDR2 LQKENI, per germline. Trimming removed 8 bases from V and 6 bases from J; junction bases left unmatched: 6. In nucleotides, the CDR3 is TGTGCCAGCACCGGGACTAGCGGAATCAATGAGCAGTTCTTC. It encodes CASTGTSGINEQFF.

This clone was detected once. This rearrangement joins TRBV5-5 to TRBJ2-6, with D perhaps matching TRBD2 (6 bases). Germline V gene data show CDR1 as SGHKS and CDR2 as YYEKEE (reference sequence). The CDR3 spans 16 residues. V was trimmed by 1 base and J by 3 bases, leaving 11 bases between them. In DNA form, the CDR3 reads TGTGCCAGCAGCTTGCCCGGGAGTGGTGGGGCCAACGTCCTGACTTTC. It encodes CASSLPGSGGANVLTF.

The V call is TRBV18, the J call TRBJ2-7; no clear D. The V and J ends lost 4 bases and 3 bases respectively, with 7 bases between them. The CDR3 loop spans 12 amino acids. In germline, CDR1 is KGHSH, CDR2 LQKENI. Here the CDR3 DNA reads TGTGCCAGCTCACTCTCAGGCTACGAGCAGTACGTC. Translated: CASSLSGYEQYV.

The CDR3 region has the DNA TGTGCCAGCAGTCGAAGCGGGGGGTGGTCCTACAATGAGCAGTTCTTC. This gives the protein CASSRSGGWSYNEQFF. V and J are TRBV6-2 or TRBV6-3 and TRBJ2-1, with TRBD2 matching over 9 bases. The CDR3 covers 16 residues. The trim removed 5 bases at V and 1 base at J, leaving 6 bases unmatched. Germline CDR1 MNHEY, CDR2 SVGEGT.

CDR3 DNA: TGTGCCAGCTCACTAGCACGAGATACGCAGTATTTT. Translation gives CASSLARDTQYF. The genes are TRBV18 and TRBJ2-3; no clear D. Trimming took 4 bases from V and 5 from J, leaving 7 bases between them. Germline loops: CDR1 KGHSH, CDR2 LQKENI. This CDR3 contains 12 residues. The whole variable domain, remainder taken from reference TRBV18 and TRBJ2-3, is NAGVMQNPRHLVRRRGQEARLRCSPMKGHSHVYWYRQLPEEGLKFMVYLQKENIIDESGMPKERFSAEFPKEGPSILRIQQVVRGDSAAYFCASSLARDTQYFGPGTRLTVL.

The chain links TRBV5-1 to TRBJ2-2; D might be TRBD1 or TRBD2, each matching 9 bases. Looked up from germline, CDR1 is SGHRS and CDR2 is YFSETQ. The CDR3 loop spans 17 amino acids. Trimming removed 0 bases at V and 6 bases at J, with 18 bases between. CDR3 amino acids: CASSLDLAGQGSGELFF. The CDR3, as DNA: TGCGCCAGCAGCTTGGACCTAGCGGGACAGGGTTCCGGGGAGCTGTTTTTT. Variable domain in full (rest from reference TRBV5-1 and TRBJ2-2): KAGVTQTPRYLIKTRGQQVTLSCSPISGHRSVSWYQQTPGQGLQFLFEYFSETQRNKGNFPGRFSGRQFSNSRSEMNVSTLELGDSALYLCASSLDLAGQGSGELFFGEGSRLTVL.

This clone was seen once. This chain uses TRBV7-2 with TRBJ1-1, with D maybe TRBD1 (5 bases). The CDR3 totals 15 residues. CDR1 and CDR2 (germline): SGHTA, FQGNSA. V was clipped by 1 base and J by 4 bases, with 13 bases between them. The CDR3 region is CASSLDEGFGTEAFF. CDR3 bases: TGTGCCAGCAGCTTAGACGAGGGGTTCGGCACTGAAGCTTTCTTT. The full variable domain, its missing parts supplied by reference TRBV7-2 and TRBJ1-1, is GAGVSQSPSNKVTEKGKDVELRCDPISGHTALYWYRQSLGQGLEFLIYFQGNSAPDKSGLPSDRFSAERTGGSVSTLTIQRTQQEDSAVYLCASSLDEGFGTEAFFGQGTRLTVV.

The chain joins TRBV6-1 to TRBJ1-1; 8 nucleotides match TRBD1. Germline V gives CDR1 MNHNS, CDR2 SASEGT. The CDR3 is 16 residues long. V was clipped by 3 bases and J by 4 bases; unmatched bases: 10. CDR3 residues: CASSEPTGGGSTEAFF. In nucleotides, the CDR3 is TGTGCCAGCAGTGAGCCCACAGGGGGGGGAAGCACTGAAGCTTTCTTT.

In this sample, this clone turned up once. This sequence joins TRBV27 and TRBJ1-2; D is ambiguous. Germline V CDR1 and CDR2: MNHEY, SMNVEV (reference sequence). The CDR3 extends over 13 amino acids. Trimming removed 1 base from V and 6 bases from J, with 9 bases in between. The CDR3 nucleotides read TGTGCCAGCAGTTTATGGCCAGGAAATGGCTACACCTTC. Amino acids: CASSLWPGNGYTF.

CDR3 protein: CASILTGDYTF. The CDR3, as DNA: TGTGCCAGCATCCTGACAGGGGACTACACCTTC. The chain is built from TRBV12-3 or TRBV12-4 and TRBJ1-2, with 8 bases that match TRBD1. This CDR3 contains 11 residues. V trimming: 7 bases; J trimming: 10 bases; junction bases outside the gene matches: 5.

The chain couples TRBV5-4 to TRBJ2-7; D not resolved. The germline V and J ends were trimmed by 2 bases and 2 bases, with 8 bases remaining between them. This CDR3 has 13 residues. Germline CDR1 is SGHNT and CDR2 is YYREEE (reference sequence). CDR3 protein: CASSFGGAYEQYV. The DNA of the CDR3 is TGTGCCAGCAGCTTCGGTGGAGCCTACGAGCAGTACGTC.

A few counts support this clone. The genes are TRBV3-1 (or the pseudogene TRBV3-2) and TRBJ1-5; D is uncertain. This CDR3 is 12 amino acids long. The germline CDR1 and CDR2 sequences are LGHDT and YNNKEL (reference sequence). V was pared by 0 bases and J by 11 bases, with 8 bases between. In DNA form, the CDR3 reads TGTGCCAGCAGCCAAGATCGGGCGACCCAGCATTTT. It is translated as CASSQDRATQHF.

This chain uses TRBV4-1 with TRBJ2-1; D uncertain. The V gene's germline CDR1 is MGHRA and CDR2 YSYEKL. Trimming took 0 bases from V and 11 from J, leaving 14 bases between them. CDR3 length: 14 amino acids. The CDR3 DNA follows: TGCGCCAGCAGCCAAGATTCAGACATTCAGAAGCAGTTCTTC. This codes for CASSQDSDIQKQFF.

This clone has just a few counts. This rearrangement joins TRBV6-5 to TRBJ1-2; D not certain. This CDR3 has 13 amino acids. V shed 8 bases and J shed 1 base, with 11 bases lying between them. The germline gives CDR1 MNHEY, CDR2 SVGAGI. CDR3 bases: TGTGCCAGCTCGCCGGGAGGTAACTATGGCTACACCTTC. Translated: CASSPGGNYGYTF.

The chain uses TRBV19 and TRBJ1-1; D is ambiguous. Trimming stripped 4 bases from V and 5 bases from J, with 8 bases between. This CDR3 spans 12 amino acids. The germline CDR1 and CDR2 sequences are LNHDA and SQIVND (reference sequence). CDR3 in DNA: TGTGCCAGTAGTAGTGGGGAAACTGAAGCTTTCTTT. The encoded protein is CASSSGETEAFF.

The V and J genes are TRBV6-4 and TRBJ2-2; 7 nucleotides match TRBD1. The V gene's germline CDR1 is MRHNA and CDR2 SNTAGT. The J segment lost 4 bases and the V segment lost 6 bases, leaving 8 bases of the junction unmatched. This CDR3 region has 15 residues. CDR3 nucleotide sequence: TGTGCCAGCAGCCTTCGGGCAGGGGGCACCGGGGAGCTGTTTTTT. Translation: CASSLRAGGTGELFF.

This chain links TRBV7-3 with TRBJ2-2; the D gene is possibly TRBD2 (6 bases). Germline-derived CDR1 and CDR2 are SGHTA and FQGTGA. CDR3 length: 14 residues. Trimming took off 2 bases at V and 5 bases at J, with 9 bases between the two ends. CDR3 in amino acids: CASSLGGTTGELFF. CDR3 nucleotides: TGTGCCAGCAGCTTAGGGGGGACGACCGGGGAGCTGTTTTTT.